A single sample is the source of the 14 T cell receptor beta chains below, sequenced in a study of regulatory T cells in long-lasting Graves disease. Time point specified: newly diagnosed GD, antithyroid drugs for less than 3 months. PBMC-extracted RNA yielded the TCR library. CDR3 regions were amplified by Arm-PCR using iRepertoire HTBI primers to build TCR beta libraries. TCRdb used MiXCR to reprocess the multiplex PCR reads, holding one entry per CDR3 protein. The repertoire consists of around 450,000 distinct CDR3 sequences, with 15% to 20% occurring once and the leading ten covering roughly an eighth. These data were also filed under a second study, of T cells in Graves' hyperthyroidism and ophthalmopathy.

This sample comprised peripheral blood mononuclear cells (PBMCs), obtained at new diagnosis, from a patient treated with antithyroid drugs. The receptors shown here come from a man aged 40-50 years with Graves disease.

This clonotype was recorded at least ten times. The V and J genes are TRBV12-3 or TRBV12-4 and TRBJ1-5; no clear D gene. The CDR3 contains 15 residues. The V and J ends lost 5 bases and 0 bases respectively, with 11 bases between them. The CDR3 bases are TGTGCCAGCAGTCCCGGCCAGAATAGCAATCAGCCCCAGCATTTT. It yields the protein CASSPGQNSNQPQHF.

There are many counts of this clonotype. The chain joins TRBV7-9 to TRBJ1-4; 7 bases line up with TRBD1. The CDR3 is made up of 18 amino acids. CDR1 is SEHNR, CDR2 FQNEAQ, per germline (reference sequence). The V gene end was trimmed by 4 bases and the J gene end by 5 bases; junction bases not matched to a gene: 16. The CDR3 nucleotides are TGTGCCAGCAGCTCATTTGGTCGTACCGGGACAGTGAATGAAAAACTGTTTTTT. Translating it yields CASSSFGRTGTVNEKLFF.

As to this clonotype: A read error is possible here, since a much larger clone lies one base away. Since the CDR3 does not end with the conserved phenylalanine or tryptophan, this likely comes from a read error. The chain recombines TRBV6-1 with TRBJ2-1, with 8 bases fitting TRBD2. The ends lost 5 bases at V and 9 bases at J; junction bases unmatched: 9. Germline CDR1 MNHNS, CDR2 SASEGT. The CDR3 spans 14 residues. The CDR3 protein is CASSQPGRAFEQFS. For the CDR3, the DNA is TGTGCCAGCAGTCAACCCGGGAGGGCCTTTGAGCAGTTCTCC.

A few counts support this clonotype. This rearrangement joins TRBV29-1 to TRBJ2-2; D gene ambiguous. CDR3 length: 11 residues. CDR1 and CDR2 (germline): SQVTM, ANQGSEA. V was shortened by 4 bases and J by 6 bases, with 6 bases between the two germline ends. CDR3 bases: TGCAGCGTTGTAGTCCCCGGGGAGCTGTTTTTT. Its protein is CSVVVPGELFF.

The CDR3 coding sequence is TGCAGCGTTGTTCAGGGGGGAGGTGAGGGAGGGCCGAAGTTCTTC. It yields the protein CSVVQGGGEGGPKFF. This chain links TRBV29-1 with TRBJ2-1; tentatively, D is TRBD1 or TRBD2 (7 bases each). Germline CDR1 is SQVTM and CDR2 is ANQGSEA. CDR3 length: 15 amino acids. The V end lost 4 bases, the J end lost 14 bases, and 27 bases lay between the germline ends.

The table lists this clonotype with many counts. The chain employs TRBV28 and TRBJ2-1; TRBD2 matches at 10 bases. The CDR3 is made up of 16 amino acids. V trimming: 6 bases; J trimming: 0 bases; junction bases outside the gene matches: 5. CDR1 MDHEN and CDR2 SYDVKM come from the germline V gene. CDR3 nucleotide sequence: TGTGCCAGCAGGCCTCTAGCGGGAGACTCCTACAATGAGCAGTTCTTC. Translated: CASRPLAGDSYNEQFF.

This clonotype showed up many times. The chain carries TRBV11-3 and TRBJ2-1; the match to TRBD2 covers 7 bases. CDR1 is SGHNT, CDR2 YENEEA, per germline. The junction had 7 bases not matched to a gene; V was cut back by 5 bases and J by 0 bases. This CDR3 spans 16 amino acids. The chain's CDR3 is CASSRLLALSYNEQFF. CDR3 in DNA: TGTGCCAGCAGCAGGCTACTAGCGCTCTCCTACAATGAGCAGTTCTTC.

As regards this clonotype: It may be a read error: a sequence one base away is much more abundant. The chain combines TRBV5-1 with TRBJ2-1, with D possibly TRBD2 on 5 matching bases. The germline V gene encodes CDR1 SGHRS and CDR2 YFSETQ. This CDR3 comprises 14 residues. V lost 4 bases, J lost 9 bases, and 17 bases lay in between. The CDR3 loop is CASSGQDPAGEQFF. In nucleotides, the CDR3 is TGCGCCAGCAGCGGGCAGGATCCCGCGGGTGAGCAGTTCTTC.

The table lists this clonotype with many counts. This chain uses TRBV6-1 with TRBJ2-2; TRBD1 matches at 7 bases. The CDR3 length is 14 residues. J was trimmed by 0 bases and V by 6 bases; bases with no gene match: 1. The V gene's germline CDR1 is MNHNS and CDR2 SASEGT. CDR3 sequence: CASRGTANTGELFF. The CDR3 DNA sequence: TGTGCCAGCAGGGGGACAGCGAACACCGGGGAGCTGTTTTTT.

This clonotype has ten or more counts. The rearrangement joins TRBV20-1 to TRBJ1-2; tentative D call: TRBD1 (5 bases). CDR1 and CDR2 from the germline V gene are DFQATT and SNEGSKA (reference sequence). The germline V and J ends were trimmed by 0 bases and 5 bases, with 16 bases remaining between them. This CDR3 is 15 amino acids long. The CDR3 region has the DNA TGCAGTGCTAGAGAACTTATTGAGGGGATGTATGGCTACACCTTC. The encoded protein is CSARELIEGMYGYTF.

This clonotype was counted a few times. V and J are TRBV7-9 and TRBJ2-1, with D perhaps matching TRBD1 or TRBD2 (5 bases each). V was trimmed by 1 base and J by 1 base, leaving 11 bases between them. CDR1 is SEHNR and CDR2 is FQNEAQ in the germline V gene (reference sequence). The CDR3 has 16 residues. The CDR3, as DNA: TGTGCCAGCAGCTTAGGACGGGGACGGTCCTACAATGAGCAGTTCTTC. Protein product: CASSLGRGRSYNEQFF.

This sequence joins TRBV14 and TRBJ2-1; tentative D call: TRBD2 (5 bases). Trimming pared 0 bases from V and 3 bases from J, leaving 12 bases between. This CDR3 is built from 16 residues. CDR1 SGHDN and CDR2 FVKESK come from the germline V gene. CDR3: CASSQETGSRYNEQFF. The DNA for the CDR3 is TGTGCCAGCAGCCAAGAAACGGGATCCCGCTACAATGAGCAGTTCTTC.

This clonotype was counted at least ten times. The rearrangement uses TRBV28 and TRBJ2-3; D possibly corresponds to TRBD1 (6 bases). Germline V gene data show CDR1 as MDHEN and CDR2 as SYDVKM. This CDR3 spans 15 amino acids. Trimming cost V 10 bases and J 0 bases, with 17 bases left between them. The CDR3 DNA follows: TGTGCCACCCAGGAGAGAGGGGGTAGCACAGATACGCAGTATTTT. Translating it yields CATQERGGSTDTQYF.

The chain combines TRBV11-2 with TRBJ2-7; 11 bases fit TRBD1. From germline, CDR1 is SGHAT and CDR2 FQNNGV. Trimming took 6 bases from V and 9 from J; bases not matched to a gene: 7. The CDR3 covers 13 residues. The CDR3, as DNA: TGTGCCAGCAGGCGGACAGGGGGCGCCGGGCAGTACTTC. It specifies CASRRTGGAGQYF.